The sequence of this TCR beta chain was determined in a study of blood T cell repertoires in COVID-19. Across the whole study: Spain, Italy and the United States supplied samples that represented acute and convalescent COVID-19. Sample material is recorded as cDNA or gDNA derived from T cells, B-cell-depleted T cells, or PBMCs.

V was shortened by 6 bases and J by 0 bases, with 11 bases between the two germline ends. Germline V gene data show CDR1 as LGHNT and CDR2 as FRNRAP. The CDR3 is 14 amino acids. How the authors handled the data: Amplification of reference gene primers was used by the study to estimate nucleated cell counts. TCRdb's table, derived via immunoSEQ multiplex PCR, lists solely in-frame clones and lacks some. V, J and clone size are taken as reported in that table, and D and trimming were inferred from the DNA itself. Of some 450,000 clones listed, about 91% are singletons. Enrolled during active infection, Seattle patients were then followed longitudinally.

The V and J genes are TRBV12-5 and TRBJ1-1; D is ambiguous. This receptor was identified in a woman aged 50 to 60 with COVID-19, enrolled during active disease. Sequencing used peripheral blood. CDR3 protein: CASGRYQVNTEAFF. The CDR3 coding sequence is TGTGCTAGTGGCCGATATCAGGTGAACACTGAAGCTTTCTTT.